The 11 T cell receptor beta chains below all came from one sample that was sequenced in a study of vaccination and CD4 T cells after COVID-19. The treatment was: 10-day PBMC culture with coronavirus spike peptide pools or control peptides (ViraFEST assay). An unexposed donor provided the CD4+ T cells, which were collected before the COVID-19 pandemic (2011-2018). These receptors lack a known antigen. The Oncomine TCR Beta short-read assay was applied to DNA of cultured CD4+ T cells. TCRdb independently ran MiXCR on the PCR reads; one entry per CDR3 protein. The sample yields approximately 5,400 distinct CDR3 sequences, approximately 36% seen once. The sample consisted of CD4+ T cells from blood, cultured in vitro. The receptors derive from a human donor in good health.

This clonotype showed up just a few times. The chain links TRBV19 to TRBJ1-5; a weak D match, TRBD1 (5 bases). Germline lookup yields CDR1 LNHDA and CDR2 SQIVND (reference sequence). The CDR3 is 14 amino acids. Trimming removed 7 bases at V and 10 bases at J, with 20 bases between. The DNA of the CDR3 is TGTGCCAGTAATCGGCCGGGGACTGAAAGTCCCCAGCATTTT. Translated, it gives CASNRPGTESPQHF.

The chain couples TRBV27 to TRBJ1-5; no definite D call. The CDR3 totals 14 residues. Trimming cost V 3 bases and J 1 base, with 7 bases left between them. The germline V gene has CDR1 MNHEY and CDR2 SMNVEV (reference sequence). CDR3 bases: TGTGCCAGCAGTTTGAACAGAAGCAATCAGCCCCAGCATTTT. Its protein is CASSLNRSNQPQHF.

This clonotype was found a few times. This rearrangement joins TRBV6-5 to TRBJ1-1; no clear D gene. The germline gives CDR1 MNHEY, CDR2 SVGAGI. The CDR3 loop spans 14 amino acids. V lost 2 bases, J lost 1 base, and 8 bases lay in between. The DNA of the CDR3 is TGTGCCAGCAGTTACGGTACGGGGAACACTGAAGCTTTCTTT. As protein: CASSYGTGNTEAFF.

The chain joins TRBV9 to TRBJ1-1, with unresolved D. The CDR3 spans 13 residues. Germline V gene sequence: CDR1 SGDLS, CDR2 YYNGEE. V was shortened by 0 bases and J by 7 bases, with 10 bases between the two germline ends. The CDR3 reads CASSVGGRSEAFF. The CDR3 DNA reads TGTGCCAGCAGCGTAGGAGGCAGGAGTGAAGCTTTCTTT.

This clonotype turned up a few times. The genes are TRBV20-1 and TRBJ1-2; D not certain. Trimming stripped 3 bases from V and 13 bases from J, with 24 bases between. CDR1 and CDR2 (germline): DFQATT, SNEGSKA (reference sequence). The CDR3 is made up of 14 amino acids. CDR3 nucleotides: TGCAGTGCTAGCGTCCAGGAACTGGAGCTGAAAGCCACCTTC. This sequence encodes CSASVQELELKATF.

The genes are TRBV11-2 and TRBJ1-2, with 8 bases identical to TRBD1. The CDR3 sequence is 12 residues long. The J segment lost 6 bases and the V segment lost 7 bases, leaving 4 bases of the junction unmatched. Germline CDR1 SGHAT, CDR2 FQNNGV. The CDR3: CASTWGQDGYTF. The CDR3 DNA follows: TGTGCCAGCACCTGGGGACAGGATGGCTACACCTTC.

This chain joins TRBV10-2 and TRBJ1-1; D is unresolved. V was clipped by 5 bases and J by 2 bases, with 6 bases between them. This CDR3 region has 12 residues. The germline gives CDR1 WSHSY, CDR2 SAAADI. CDR3 nucleotides: TGCGCCAGCAGTTGGGTAAACACTGAAGCTTTCTTT. Residues: CASSWVNTEAFF.

In this sample, this clonotype turned up a few times. The CDR3 region has the DNA TGCAGTGCCGTATCCGGGGGGAATATAGAGACCCAGTACTTC. Translating it yields CSAVSGGNIETQYF. V gene TRBV20-1 combines with J gene TRBJ2-5; TRBD2 matches at 7 bases. Germline V gives CDR1 DFQATT, CDR2 SNEGSKA (reference sequence). The trim removed 6 bases at V and 4 bases at J, leaving 11 bases unmatched. This CDR3 spans 14 amino acids.

The J gene is TRBJ1-1, the V gene TRBV10-1, with a possible D match to TRBD1 (5 bases). The ends were cut back, 0 bases at V and 10 bases at J, with 12 bases in the middle. CDR3 size: 13 residues. CDR1 WNHNN and CDR2 SYGVQD come from the germline V gene (reference sequence). The CDR3 region is CASSESRRGLAFF. The CDR3, as DNA: TGCGCCAGCAGTGAGTCTCGGAGGGGCTTAGCTTTCTTT.

This clonotype was seen a single time. This may arise from a read error, as a much more abundant clone is one base away. The J gene is TRBJ1-4, the V gene TRBV20-1; D gene uncertain. The CDR3 sequence is 12 residues long. Per the germline V gene, CDR1 is DFQATT and CDR2 is SNEGSKA (reference sequence). In DNA form, the CDR3 reads TGCAGTGCTACGGGGAATTATGAAAGACTGTTTTTT. Protein product: CSATGNYERLFF.

The chain links TRBV24-1 to TRBJ2-1, with 11 nucleotides matching TRBD2. Germline CDR1 and CDR2: KGHDR and SFDVKD. This CDR3 contains 14 residues. With V trimmed by 6 bases and J by 4 bases, 1 base remained unmatched. The CDR3 region has the DNA TGTGCCACCAGTACTAGCGGGGGTTACAATGAGCAGTTCTTC. Amino acids: CATSTSGGYNEQFF.